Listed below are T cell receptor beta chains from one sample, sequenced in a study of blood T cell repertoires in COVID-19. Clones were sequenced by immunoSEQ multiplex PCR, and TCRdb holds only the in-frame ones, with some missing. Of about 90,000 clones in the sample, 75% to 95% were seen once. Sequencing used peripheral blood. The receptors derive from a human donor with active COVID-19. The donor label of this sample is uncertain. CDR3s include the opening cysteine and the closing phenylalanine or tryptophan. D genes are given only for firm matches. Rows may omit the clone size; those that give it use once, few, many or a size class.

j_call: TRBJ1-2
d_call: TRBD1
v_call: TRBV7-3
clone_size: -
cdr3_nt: TGTGCCAGCAGCCCTGGGACAGGATTTTATGGCTACACCTTC
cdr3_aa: CASSPGTGFYGYTF

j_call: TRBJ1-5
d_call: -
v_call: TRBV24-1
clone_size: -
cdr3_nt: TGTGCCACCAGTGGGGCCAGGGATCTTCAGCCCCAGCATTTT
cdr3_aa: CATSGARDLQPQHF

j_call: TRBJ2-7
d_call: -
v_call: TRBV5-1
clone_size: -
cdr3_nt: TGCGCCAGCAGCTTGGCCCCGGGTTCCTCTTACGAGCAGTACTTC
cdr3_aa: CASSLAPGSSYEQYF

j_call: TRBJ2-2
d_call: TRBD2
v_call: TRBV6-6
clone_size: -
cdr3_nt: TGTGCCAGCAGGGCTAGCGGGGGGAGGGACACCGGGGAGCTGTTTTTT
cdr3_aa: CASRASGGRDTGELFF

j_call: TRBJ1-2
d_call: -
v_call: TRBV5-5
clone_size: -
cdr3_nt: TGTGCCAGCACCGGGGGGGGTCTCAGGGAATATGGCTACACCTTC
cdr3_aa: CASTGGGLREYGYTF

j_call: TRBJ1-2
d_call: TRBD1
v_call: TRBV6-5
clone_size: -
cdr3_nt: TGTGCCAGCAGACGCGGGACAGTTGGGTCGGGCGGCTACACCTTC
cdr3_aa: CASRRGTVGSGGYTF

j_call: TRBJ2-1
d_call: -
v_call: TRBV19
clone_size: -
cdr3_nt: TGTGCCAGTAGTATTCAACTAGCAGGCGATGAGCAGTTCTTC
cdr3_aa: CASSIQLAGDEQFF

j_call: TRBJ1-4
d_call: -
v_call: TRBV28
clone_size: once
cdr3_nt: TGTGCCAGCAGTCTACAGGAAAAACTGTTTTTT
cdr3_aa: CASSLQEKLFF

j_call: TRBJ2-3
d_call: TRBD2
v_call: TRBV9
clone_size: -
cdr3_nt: TGTGCCAGCAGCGTTAGGACTAGTGGGACAGATACGCAGTATTTT
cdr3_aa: CASSVRTSGTDTQYF

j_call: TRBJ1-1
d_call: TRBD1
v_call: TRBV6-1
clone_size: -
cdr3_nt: TGTGCCAGCAGTGAAGCGACAGGGGAGACTGAAGCTTTCTTT
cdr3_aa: CASSEATGETEAFF

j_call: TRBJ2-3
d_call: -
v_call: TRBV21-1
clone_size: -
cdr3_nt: TGTGCCAGCAGCAAAAGTGTAGCGGGGGGGAAAAGCACAGATACGCAGTATTTT
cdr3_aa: CASSKSVAGGKSTDTQYF

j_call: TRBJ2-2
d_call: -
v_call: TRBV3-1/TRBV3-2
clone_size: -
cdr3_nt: TGTGCCAGCAGCAGGGGCCCGAACACCGGGGAGCTGTTTTTT
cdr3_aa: CASSRGPNTGELFF

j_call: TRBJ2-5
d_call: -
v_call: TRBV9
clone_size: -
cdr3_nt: TGTGCCAGCAGCGTAGAAGACAGAGGAACCCAAGAGACCCAGTACTTC
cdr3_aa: CASSVEDRGTQETQYF

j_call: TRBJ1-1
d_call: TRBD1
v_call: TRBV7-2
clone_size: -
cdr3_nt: TGTGCCAGCAGCTTACGGCCTGGACAGGGGGTACTTATGAACACTGAAGCTTTCTTT
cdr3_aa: CASSLRPGQGVLMNTEAFF

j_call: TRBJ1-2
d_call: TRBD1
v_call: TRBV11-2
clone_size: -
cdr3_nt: TGTGCCAGCAGCTTAGGAGGGGGCGGTTATGGCTACACCTTC
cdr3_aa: CASSLGGGGYGYTF

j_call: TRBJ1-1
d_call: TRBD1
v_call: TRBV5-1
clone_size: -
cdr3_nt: TGCGCCAGCAGCTTGGTTTTGGACAGGGGGACTGAAGCTTTCTTT
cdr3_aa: CASSLVLDRGTEAFF

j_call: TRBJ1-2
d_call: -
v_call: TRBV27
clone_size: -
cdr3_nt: TGTGCCAGCAGTTTAGCGGGGGGCAACTATGGCTACACCTTC
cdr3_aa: CASSLAGGNYGYTF

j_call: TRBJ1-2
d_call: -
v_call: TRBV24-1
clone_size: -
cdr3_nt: TGTGCCACCAGTGACAGGGGATTGGGCTACACCTTC
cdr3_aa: CATSDRGLGYTF

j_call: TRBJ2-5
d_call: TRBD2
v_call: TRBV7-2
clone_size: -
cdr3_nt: TGTGCCAGCAGCTTAGGGGGTACTAGCGGGGGCGCAGAGACCCAGTACTTC
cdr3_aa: CASSLGGTSGGAETQYF

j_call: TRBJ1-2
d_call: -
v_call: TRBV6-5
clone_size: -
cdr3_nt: TGTGCCAGCAATAACCTGGCGGACTATGGCTACACCTTC
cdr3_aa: CASNNLADYGYTF

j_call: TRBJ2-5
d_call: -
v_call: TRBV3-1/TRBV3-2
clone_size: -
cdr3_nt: TGTGCCAGCAGCCAAGACTCGCGGGGTACCGGGGAGACCCAGTACTTC
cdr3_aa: CASSQDSRGTGETQYF

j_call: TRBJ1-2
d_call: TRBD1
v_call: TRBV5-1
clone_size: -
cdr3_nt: TGCGCCAGCAGCCCAGACAGGGAGTACGGCTACACCTTC
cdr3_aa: CASSPDREYGYTF

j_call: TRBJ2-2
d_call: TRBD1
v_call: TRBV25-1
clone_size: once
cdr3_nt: TGTGCCAGCAGTGACCGACAGGGGTATTCCGGGGAGCTGTTTTTT
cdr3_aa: CASSDRQGYSGELFF

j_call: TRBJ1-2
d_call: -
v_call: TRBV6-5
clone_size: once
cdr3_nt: TGTGCCAGCAGACAGGGTATGGATGGCTACACCTTC
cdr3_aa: CASRQGMDGYTF

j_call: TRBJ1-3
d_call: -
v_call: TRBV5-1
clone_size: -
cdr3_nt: TGCGCCAGCAGCTTGGGACATTCGCTCTCTGGAAACACCATATATTTT
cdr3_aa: CASSLGHSLSGNTIYF

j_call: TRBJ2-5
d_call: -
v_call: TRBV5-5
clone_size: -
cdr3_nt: TGTGCCAGCAGCTTAACAGGGAGTTTGGGGGAGACCCAGTACTTC
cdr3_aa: CASSLTGSLGETQYF

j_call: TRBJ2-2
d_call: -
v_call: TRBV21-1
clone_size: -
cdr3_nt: TGTGCCAGCAGCAAGGGAAGGGGACAGGGTCGGAAGAACACCGGGGAGCTGTTTTTT
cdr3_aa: CASSKGRGQGRKNTGELFF